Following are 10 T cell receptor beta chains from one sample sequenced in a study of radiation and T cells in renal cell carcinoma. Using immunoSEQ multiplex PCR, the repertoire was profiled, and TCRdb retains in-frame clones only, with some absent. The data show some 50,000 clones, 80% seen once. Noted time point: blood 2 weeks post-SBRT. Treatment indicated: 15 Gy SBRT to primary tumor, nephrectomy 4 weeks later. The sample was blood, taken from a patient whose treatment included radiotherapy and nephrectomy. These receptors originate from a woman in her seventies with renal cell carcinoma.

CDR3 loop: CASSQDLGLAAETQYF. For the CDR3, the DNA is TGCGCCAGCAGCCAAGACCTGGGACTAGCCGCGGAGACCCAGTACTTC. The J gene is TRBJ2-5, the V gene TRBV4-3, with 9 bases identical to TRBD2. V dropped 0 bases and J dropped 5; count of bases not matched to a gene: 7. In germline, CDR1 is LGHNA, CDR2 YSLEER. CDR3 length: 16 amino acids.

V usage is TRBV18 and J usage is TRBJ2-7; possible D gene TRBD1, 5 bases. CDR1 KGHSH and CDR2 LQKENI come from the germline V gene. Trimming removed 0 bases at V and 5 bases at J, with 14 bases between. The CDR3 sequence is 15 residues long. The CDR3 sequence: CASSPPAAGPHEQYF. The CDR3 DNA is TGTGCCAGCTCACCACCTGCAGCAGGGCCCCACGAGCAGTACTTC.

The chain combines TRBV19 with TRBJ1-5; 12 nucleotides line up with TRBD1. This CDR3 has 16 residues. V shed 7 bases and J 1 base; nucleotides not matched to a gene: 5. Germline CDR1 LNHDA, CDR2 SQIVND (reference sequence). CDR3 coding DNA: TGTGCCAGTATGAAGGGACAGGGGGCCAGCAATCAGCCCCAGCATTTT. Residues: CASMKGQGASNQPQHF.

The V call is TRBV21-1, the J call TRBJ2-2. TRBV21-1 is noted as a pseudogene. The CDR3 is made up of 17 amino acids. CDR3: CASSKELTGGSTGELFF. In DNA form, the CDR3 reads TGTGCCAGCAGCAAAGAGCTAACAGGTGGGAGCACCGGGGAGCTGTTTTTT.

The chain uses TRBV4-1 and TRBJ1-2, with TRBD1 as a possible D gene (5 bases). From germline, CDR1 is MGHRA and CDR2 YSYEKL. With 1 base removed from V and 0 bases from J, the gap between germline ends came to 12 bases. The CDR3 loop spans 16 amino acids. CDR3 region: CASSQGGRGANYGYTF. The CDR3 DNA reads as TGCGCCAGCAGCCAAGGGGGACGGGGAGCTAACTATGGCTACACCTTC.

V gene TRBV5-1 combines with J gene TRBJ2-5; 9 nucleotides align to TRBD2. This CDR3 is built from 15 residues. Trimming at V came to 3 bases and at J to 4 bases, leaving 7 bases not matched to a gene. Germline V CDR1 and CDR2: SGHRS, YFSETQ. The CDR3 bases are TGCGCCAGCAGCTGGCTGCGCGGGGGGGCAGAGACCCAGTACTTC. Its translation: CASSWLRGGAETQYF.

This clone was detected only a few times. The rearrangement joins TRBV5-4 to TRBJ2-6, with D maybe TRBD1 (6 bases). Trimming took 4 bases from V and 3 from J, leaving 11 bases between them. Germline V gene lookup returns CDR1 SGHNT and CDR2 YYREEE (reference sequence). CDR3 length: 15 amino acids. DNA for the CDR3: TGTGCCAGCAGCCTCGACAGGCATGGGGCCAACGTCCTGACTTTC. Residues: CASSLDRHGANVLTF.

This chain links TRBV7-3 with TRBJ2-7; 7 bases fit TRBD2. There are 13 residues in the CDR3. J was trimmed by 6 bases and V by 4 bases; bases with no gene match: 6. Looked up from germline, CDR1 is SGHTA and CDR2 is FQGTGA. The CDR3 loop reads CASSSSREAEQYF. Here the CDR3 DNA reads TGTGCCAGCAGCTCGAGCCGGGAGGCCGAGCAGTACTTC.

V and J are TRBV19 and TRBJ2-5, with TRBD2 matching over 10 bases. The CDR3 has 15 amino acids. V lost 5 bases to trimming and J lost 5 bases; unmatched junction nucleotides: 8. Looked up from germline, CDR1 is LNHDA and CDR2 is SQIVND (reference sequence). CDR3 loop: CASSPSGTSAETQYF. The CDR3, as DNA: TGTGCCAGTAGTCCCTCCGGGACTAGCGCGGAGACCCAGTACTTC. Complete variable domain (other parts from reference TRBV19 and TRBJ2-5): DGGITQSPKYLFRKEGQNVTLSCEQNLNHDAMYWYRQDPGQGLRLIYYSQIVNDFQKGDIAEGYSVSREKKESFPLTVTSAQKNPTAFYLCASSPSGTSAETQYFGPGTRLLVL.

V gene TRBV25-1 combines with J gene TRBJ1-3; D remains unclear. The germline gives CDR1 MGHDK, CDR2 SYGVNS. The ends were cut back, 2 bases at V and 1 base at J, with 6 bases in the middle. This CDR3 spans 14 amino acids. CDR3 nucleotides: TGTGCCAGCAGTGAACCAGGATCTGGAAACACCATATATTTT. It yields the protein CASSEPGSGNTIYF.